The 28 T cell receptor beta chains presented below share a single source sample, sequenced in a study of blood T cell repertoires in COVID-19. Profiled with immunoSEQ multiplex PCR; TCRdb holds only in-frame clones, not every one. Here the sample spans approximately 230,000 clones, around 84% being singletons. The sample comprised peripheral blood. Receptor source: a young man with active or convalescent COVID-19.

The chain links TRBV19 to TRBJ2-3; 10 bases agree with TRBD2. V lost 4 bases to trimming and J lost 3 bases; unmatched junction nucleotides: 4. The CDR3 runs to 15 residues. Germline V gene lookup returns CDR1 LNHDA and CDR2 SQIVND (reference sequence). CDR3 in amino acids: CASSKSGGATDTQYF. Here the CDR3 DNA reads TGTGCCAGTAGTAAAAGCGGGGGGGCAACAGATACGCAGTATTTT. Full variable domain (remainder filled in from reference TRBV19 and TRBJ2-3): DGGITQSPKYLFRKEGQNVTLSCEQNLNHDAMYWYRQDPGQGLRLIYYSQIVNDFQKGDIAEGYSVSREKKESFPLTVTSAQKNPTAFYLCASSKSGGATDTQYFGPGTRLTVL.

This clone appeared a single time. The genes are TRBV14 and TRBJ2-3; TRBD2 matches 9 bases. V dropped 5 bases and J dropped 2; count of bases not matched to a gene: 8. The length of the CDR3 is 16 residues. CDR1 is SGHDN, CDR2 FVKESK, per germline. The CDR3, as DNA: TGTGCCAGCAGCTCCCCCCTAGCGGGGCCCACAGATACGCAGTATTTT. Residues: CASSSPLAGPTDTQYF.

The chain uses TRBV7-9 and TRBJ1-1; 12 bases match TRBD1. V was clipped by 6 bases and J by 3 bases; unmatched bases: 14. This CDR3 region has 18 residues. In germline, CDR1 is SEHNR, CDR2 FQNEAQ (reference sequence). CDR3 in DNA: TGTGCCAGCAGAATTCCCTCCGGGACAGGGGGCCGATACACTGAAGCTTTCTTT. Its translation is CASRIPSGTGGRYTEAFF.

The chain combines TRBV18 with TRBJ2-7, with TRBD1 matching over 9 bases. CDR1 KGHSH and CDR2 LQKENI come from the germline V gene. V lost 4 bases, J lost 3 bases, and 4 bases stayed unmatched. The CDR3 runs to 14 residues. The CDR3 here is CASSQGQGLYEQYF. CDR3 bases: TGTGCCAGCTCACAGGGACAGGGCCTCTACGAGCAGTACTTC.

This clone occurred a few times. The chain joins TRBV9 to TRBJ2-7; a weak D match, TRBD2 (5 bases). The ends were cut back, 0 bases at V and 7 bases at J, with 20 bases in the middle. Germline-derived CDR1 and CDR2 are SGDLS and YYNGEE. There are 16 residues in the CDR3. The CDR3 DNA reads as TGTGCCAGCAGCGTAGGCTTGCTGGGAGTAGAGGGAGAGCAGTACTTC. Protein product: CASSVGLLGVEGEQYF.

This sequence joins TRBV23-1 and TRBJ1-1; possibly TRBD1 for D (6 bases). TRBV23-1 is an ORF for which the function is uncertain. V was cut by 9 bases and J by 8 bases, with 13 bases left in between. This CDR3 is 11 amino acids long. CDR3 in amino acids: CARTGRREAFF. For the CDR3, the DNA is TGCGCCAGAACAGGGCGTCGGGAAGCTTTCTTT.

Note on this clone: One end of the junction varies from germline; a read error may be responsible. Different DNA sequences within this sample yield the same CDR3. The chain couples TRBV5-1 to TRBJ1-6; 7 nucleotides agree with TRBD1. The CDR3 has 13 amino acids. The germline gives CDR1 SGHRS, CDR2 YFSETQ. DNA of the CDR3: TGCGCCAGCAGTTTGGACAGGAATTCACCCCTCCACTTT. It encodes CASSLDRNSPLHF.

This clone was picked up a small number of times. The rearrangement uses TRBV19 and TRBJ2-7, with 7 bases that match TRBD2. Trimming took 3 bases from V and 4 from J; bases not matched to a gene: 12. In germline, CDR1 is LNHDA, CDR2 SQIVND (reference sequence). CDR3 size: 16 residues. In nucleotides, the CDR3 is TGTGCCAGTAGTATTACCGGGACTACCAACTCTTACGAGCAGTACTTC. It encodes CASSITGTTNSYEQYF.

The V gene is TRBV18, the J gene TRBJ1-6; 7 bases are a match to TRBD1. Germline-derived CDR1 and CDR2 are KGHSH and LQKENI. CDR3 length: 15 amino acids. Germline trimming cut 2 bases from V and 7 bases from J; bases unmatched to any gene: 5. In DNA, the CDR3 is TGTGCCAGCTCACCAGGTCAGGGGGACAATTCACCCCTCCACTTT. Translated, it gives CASSPGQGDNSPLHF.

J is TRBJ1-5 and V is TRBV28, with TRBD1 as a possible D gene (5 bases). V lost 3 bases, J lost 1 base, and 7 bases lay in between. This CDR3 has 14 amino acids. Germline lookup yields CDR1 MDHEN and CDR2 SYDVKM. The CDR3 loop reads CASSFRASNQPQHF. CDR3 coding DNA: TGTGCCAGCAGTTTCAGGGCGAGCAATCAGCCCCAGCATTTT. Full variable domain (rest looked up from reference TRBV28 and TRBJ1-5): DVKVTQSSRYLVKRTGEKVFLECVQDMDHENMFWYRQDPGLGLRLIYFSYDVKMKEKGDIPEGYSVSREKKERFSLILESASTNQTSMYLCASSFRASNQPQHFGDGTRLSIL.

This chain links TRBV9 with TRBJ2-7, with D possibly matching TRBD1 (6 bases). Trimming removed 0 bases at V and 3 bases at J, with 16 bases between. The germline CDR1 and CDR2 sequences are SGDLS and YYNGEE. The CDR3 has 16 residues. The chain's CDR3 is CASSVAQGYGVYEQYF. CDR3 DNA: TGTGCCAGCAGCGTAGCTCAGGGGTATGGGGTCTACGAGCAGTACTTC. The whole variable domain, filled in from reference TRBV9 and TRBJ2-7, reads DSGVTQTPKHLITATGQRVTLRCSPRSGDLSVYWYQQSLDQGLQFLIQYYNGEERAKGNILERFSAQQFPDLHSELNLSSLELGDSALYFCASSVAQGYGVYEQYFGPGTRLTVT.

The chain uses TRBV12-3 or TRBV12-4 and TRBJ1-5; 8 bases align to TRBD1. There are 13 residues in the CDR3. Trimming cost V 5 bases and J 5 bases; bases outside gene matches: 2. In DNA form, the CDR3 reads TGTGCCAGCAGTCGACAGGGGCATCAGCCCCAGCATTTT. Its protein is CASSRQGHQPQHF.

The V call is TRBV4-1, the J call TRBJ1-1, with no clear D. Germline CDR1 MGHRA, CDR2 YSYEKL. The V and J ends lost 1 base and 1 base respectively, with 10 bases between them. CDR3 length: 15 amino acids. Here the CDR3 DNA reads TGCGCCAGCAGCCAAGGGTCAGGCCCGAACACTGAAGCTTTCTTT. Protein sequence: CASSQGSGPNTEAFF.

This clone was recorded once. V and J are TRBV5-1 and TRBJ2-3, with TRBD1 matching over 7 bases. This CDR3 is built from 15 residues. Germline V gene data show CDR1 as SGHRS and CDR2 as YFSETQ. V gave up 2 bases and J gave up 0 bases; unmatched junction bases: 3. Here the CDR3 DNA reads TGCGCCAGCAGCTTTAGGACAGGTAGCACAGATACGCAGTATTTT. Its protein is CASSFRTGSTDTQYF.

The gene calls are TRBV29-1 and TRBJ1-3; TRBD1 agrees at 7 bases. Germline V gene data show CDR1 as SQVTM and CDR2 as ANQGSEA. The ends lost 7 bases at V and 2 bases at J; junction bases unmatched: 2. This CDR3 has 12 residues. CDR3 sequence: CSGGTAGNTIYF. The CDR3 nucleotides are TGCAGCGGGGGGACAGCTGGAAACACCATATATTTT.

The chain is built from TRBV7-7 and TRBJ2-3, with 13 positions matching TRBD2. The CDR3 contains 17 residues. The V segment lost 5 bases and the J segment 2 bases; nucleotides outside the gene matches: 7. From germline, CDR1 is SSHAT and CDR2 FNYEAQ (reference sequence). CDR3 in DNA: TGTGCCAGCAGCCCCCGGACTAGCGGGGGCCCCACAGATACGCAGTATTTT. It codes for CASSPRTSGGPTDTQYF.

The chain recombines TRBV9 with TRBJ1-1, with D tentatively TRBD1 (6 bases). Trimming left V 3 bases short and J 7 bases short, with 16 bases between. The germline V gene encodes CDR1 SGDLS and CDR2 YYNGEE. The CDR3 has 14 amino acids. The CDR3 DNA reads as TGTGCCAGCAGCGCATTTCAGGGGATCGGTGAAGCTTTCTTT. Protein sequence: CASSAFQGIGEAFF. Using reference TRBV9 and TRBJ1-1 for the parts outside the CDR3, the full variable domain is DSGVTQTPKHLITATGQRVTLRCSPRSGDLSVYWYQQSLDQGLQFLIQYYNGEERAKGNILERFSAQQFPDLHSELNLSSLELGDSALYFCASSAFQGIGEAFFGQGTRLTVV.

This clone has only one observation. This chain links TRBV6-5 with TRBJ1-5; D is perhaps TRBD1 (5 bases). There are 15 residues in the CDR3. The germline gives CDR1 MNHEY, CDR2 SVGAGI. V lost 6 bases and J 4 bases, leaving 16 bases between the germline ends. The CDR3 nucleotides read TGTGCCAGCAGGACCCCCGAGCGGGGGAATCAGCCCCAGCATTTT. Amino acids: CASRTPERGNQPQHF.

This chain links TRBV3-1 (or the pseudogene TRBV3-2) with TRBJ1-5, with D perhaps TRBD1 (6 bases). Per germline, CDR1 LGHDT and CDR2 YNNKEL (reference sequence). The CDR3 is made up of 19 amino acids. Between the trimmed V and J ends, which lost 3 bases and 4 bases, there was a span of 25 bases. In nucleotides, the CDR3 is TGTGCCAGCAGCCACCCGATACGGGACACCTTGCTCTTGAATCAGCCCCAGCATTTT. Protein sequence: CASSHPIRDTLLLNQPQHF.

The count of this clone is one. V gene TRBV28 combines with J gene TRBJ1-1; perhaps TRBD1 as D (6 bases). CDR3 size: 15 residues. Trimming left V 7 bases short and J 1 base short, with 16 bases between. Germline CDR1 reads MDHEN; CDR2 reads SYDVKM. CDR3 protein: CASTRSDSSNTEAFF. DNA for the CDR3: TGTGCCAGCACCAGGTCGGACAGCTCGAACACTGAAGCTTTCTTT.

The gene calls are TRBV7-2 and TRBJ1-1; D is uncertain. V was clipped by 0 bases and J by 3 bases, with 14 bases between them. The CDR3 runs to 16 residues. CDR1 SGHTA and CDR2 FQGNSA come from the germline V gene. The CDR3 coding sequence is TGTGCCAGCAGCTTAGCAACGGGTCTTAGAGACACTGAAGCTTTCTTT. It yields the protein CASSLATGLRDTEAFF.

The chain uses TRBV25-1 and TRBJ2-1; 7 bases align to TRBD1. CDR1 is MGHDK, CDR2 SYGVNS, per germline. There are 12 residues in the CDR3. The J segment lost 8 bases and the V segment lost 6 bases, leaving 4 bases of the junction unmatched. The CDR3 loop is CASSTQGDEQFF. CDR3 in DNA: TGTGCCAGCAGCACCCAGGGGGATGAGCAGTTCTTC.

This sequence joins TRBV19 and TRBJ1-2; perhaps TRBD1 as D (5 bases). The CDR3 covers 16 residues. Germline CDR1 reads LNHDA; CDR2 reads SQIVND (reference sequence). V lost 6 bases and J lost 0, with 17 bases in between. CDR3 DNA sequence: TGTGCCAGTAGGGGACTGGGCAGGCCGGCTAACTATGGCTACACCTTC. Amino acids: CASRGLGRPANYGYTF.

V usage is TRBV3-1 (or the pseudogene TRBV3-2) and J usage is TRBJ1-1, with D unclear. Trimming shortened V by 4 bases and J by 0 bases, and 9 bases separated the two germline ends. The CDR3 runs to 14 residues. Germline values: CDR1 LGHDT, CDR2 YNNKEL (reference sequence). The CDR3 reads CASSRPQMNTEAFF. Here the CDR3 DNA reads TGTGCCAGCAGCCGCCCACAGATGAACACTGAAGCTTTCTTT.

The rearrangement links TRBV2 to TRBJ1-5; maybe TRBD1 (5 bases). CDR1 and CDR2 from the germline V gene are SNHLY and FYNNEI. This CDR3 is 15 amino acids long. The V gene lost 0 bases and the J gene lost 2 bases, with 8 bases spanning the gap. In DNA, the CDR3 is TGTGCCAGCAGTGAAGCGCGCAGGGGCAATCAGCCCCAGCATTTT. It specifies CASSEARRGNQPQHF.

As for this clone: The missing conserved phenylalanine or tryptophan at the end of this CDR3 makes a read error likely. Because the CDR3's place on the DNA is in doubt, the DNA is left out and the CDR3 is given as listed by TCRdb. The CDR3 sequence is CASSDRGRAI. The V and J genes are TRBV6-5 and TRBJ1-2; the DNA was not used to check the table's D call, TRBD1. In germline, CDR1 is MNHEY, CDR2 SVGAGI. The CDR3 spans 10 residues, counting both ends.

The CDR3 sequence is CASSAKGTSGSGGLYNEQFF. In nucleotides, the CDR3 is TGTGCCAGCAGCGCCAAAGGGACTAGCGGGAGCGGGGGGTTGTACAATGAGCAGTTCTTC. This chain joins TRBV9 and TRBJ2-1, with 14 nucleotides matching TRBD2. Losses at the gene ends were 3 bases for V and 4 bases for J; bases not matched to a gene: 15. From germline, CDR1 is SGDLS and CDR2 YYNGEE. This CDR3 is 20 amino acids long.

With respect to this clone: Other DNA sequences in the same sample also yield this CDR3. The rearrangement joins TRBV3-1 (or the pseudogene TRBV3-2) to TRBJ1-2; 8 positions agree with TRBD1. There are 14 residues in the CDR3. V lost 1 base to trimming and J lost 4 bases; unmatched junction nucleotides: 2. Germline V gene data show CDR1 as LGHDT and CDR2 as YNNKEL (reference sequence). The CDR3 nucleotides read TGTGCCAGCAGCCAAGGGACAGGGTCCTATGGCTACACCTTC. Protein sequence: CASSQGTGSYGYTF.